These 4 T cell receptor beta chains share one sample of origin, sequenced in a study of PD-L1 blockade in urothelial cancer. Sequenced by immunoSEQ multiplex PCR; TCRdb stores in-frame clones only, minus some. This sample has roughly 50,000 clones, with around 79% found just once. Time point reported: pretreatment peripheral blood. The sequenced sample was PBMCs, obtained around atezolizumab (anti-PD-L1) treatment. Receptors were obtained from a man between 65 and 85 years old with urothelial cancer.

The chain employs TRBV4-2 and TRBJ2-5; D possibly corresponds to TRBD1 (6 bases). This CDR3 has 16 residues. The germline V gene encodes CDR1 LGHNA and CDR2 YNFKEQ. V was trimmed by 4 bases and J by 5 bases, leaving 20 bases between them. CDR3 DNA sequence: TGTGCCAGCAGCCGTTGGACGGGACAAACTGGGGAGACCCAGTACTTC. It translates to CASSRWTGQTGETQYF.

V is TRBV30 and J is TRBJ2-5; the D gene is possibly TRBD2 (7 bases). The CDR3 has 12 residues. With 4 bases removed from V and 5 bases from J, the gap between germline ends came to 11 bases. CDR1 GTSNPN and CDR2 SVGIG come from the germline V gene (reference sequence). The CDR3, as DNA: TGTGCCTGGAAGGGGGGGATTGAGACCCAGTACTTC. Amino acids: CAWKGGIETQYF.

V and J are TRBV5-1 and TRBJ1-1, with D perhaps TRBD1 (6 bases). V was pared by 0 bases and J by 3 bases, with 12 bases between. The germline V gene encodes CDR1 SGHRS and CDR2 YFSETQ. The CDR3 is 15 residues long. In DNA, the CDR3 is TGCGCCAGCAGCTTGGAAGGCAGGGGTTACACTGAAGCTTTCTTT. It encodes CASSLEGRGYTEAFF.

The rearrangement links TRBV7-9 to TRBJ1-1; D unresolved. Germline loops: CDR1 SEHNR, CDR2 FQNEAQ (reference sequence). CDR3 length: 15 residues. The V end was cut by 1 base, the J end by 4 bases, with 13 bases between. In DNA form, the CDR3 reads TGTGCCAGCAGCTTAGAGGAGGCTCCGACCACTGAAGCTTTCTTT. It encodes CASSLEEAPTTEAFF.